Sequencing of this T cell receptor beta chain was carried out in a study of T-cell memory formation after mild COVID-19. MiXCR, applied by TCRdb to the 5' RACE reads, yields one record per CDR3 protein. The sample holds 350,000 to 500,000 distinct CDR3 sequences, about a quarter seen once. The CDR3 covers 14 residues. V lost 5 bases, J lost 3 bases, and 12 bases lay in between. Sequencing was performed on PBMCs or a T cell subset sorted from them (not recorded which). The chain couples TRBV12-3 or TRBV12-4 to TRBJ2-3; D could derive from TRBD1 or TRBD2 (5 bases each). The TCR originated in an adult woman who had mild COVID-19 (a few samples of this study predate the infection). Cell type and time point are not known. The CDR3: CASSVGVSTDTQYF. The CDR3, as DNA: TGTGCCAGCAGTGTGGGGGTTTCGACAGATACGCAGTATTTT.